This T cell receptor beta chain is drawn from a study of blood T cell repertoires in COVID-19. On the study more broadly: Acute and convalescent COVID-19 samples came from the United States, Italy and Spain.

The repertoire was sequenced with immunoSEQ multiplex PCR; TCRdb's copy has only in-frame clones and lacks some. The table shows around 500,000 clones, with more than 85% occurring only once. Trimming took 4 bases from V and 2 from J; bases not matched to a gene: 4. CDR1 and CDR2 from the germline V gene are SGHNT and YENEEA. The CDR3 consists of 14 residues. This clonotype was obtained from a woman aged 60-75 years who had recovered from COVID-19. V and J are TRBV11-3 and TRBJ2-7, with TRBD2 matching over 8 bases. Sequenced: PBMCs or T cells enriched from blood (not recorded which). This chain's CDR3 is CASSSGGGPYEQYF. The DNA for the CDR3 is TGTGCCAGCAGCTCCGGGGGGGGCCCCTACGAGCAGTACTTC.